Below, 8 T cell receptor beta chains from the same sample are listed, as sequenced in a study of blood T cells in healthy people across ages. Together with a sample-barcoded 5' primer, a J-beta primer mix was included in a second PCR lasting 7 to 11 cycles. Via MiXCR, TCRdb re-called the 5' RACE reads, giving one row per CDR3 protein. Seen here are 1.4 million or so distinct CDR3 sequences, about 45% observed once, and the top ten hold about 4%. Sequenced sample: blood. The receptor source for this set is a woman younger than 35 in good health.

This clonotype was seen a single time. The chain combines TRBV5-1 with TRBJ1-1, with D possibly matching TRBD1 (6 bases). The CDR3 length is 14 residues. CDR1 is SGHRS, CDR2 YFSETQ, per germline. Between the trimmed V and J ends, which lost 6 bases and 5 bases, there was a span of 17 bases. The CDR3 spells CASNSTLQGTEAFF. The CDR3 region has the DNA TGCGCCAGCAACTCGACACTACAGGGAACTGAAGCTTTCTTT.

J is TRBJ2-1 and V is TRBV7-9; TRBD1 aligns across 9 bases. J gave up 9 bases and V 5 bases, and 8 bases lay outside the gene matches. Germline V gene sequence: CDR1 SEHNR, CDR2 FQNEAQ (reference sequence). This CDR3 region has 14 residues. The CDR3 reads CASSKVQGASEQFF. The DNA for the CDR3 is TGTGCCAGCAGCAAAGTACAGGGGGCGTCTGAGCAGTTCTTC.

This clonotype was seen a few times. V usage is TRBV9 and J usage is TRBJ2-3, with a possible D match to TRBD1 (5 bases). In germline, CDR1 is SGDLS, CDR2 YYNGEE. The V gene lost 4 bases and the J gene lost 2 bases, with 11 bases spanning the gap. The CDR3 covers 14 residues. The CDR3 loop reads CASSRRGPTDTQYF. The DNA for the CDR3 is TGTGCCAGCAGCCGTAGGGGTCCCACAGATACGCAGTATTTT.

The genes are TRBV27 and TRBJ2-7; D perhaps matches TRBD2 (5 bases). The CDR3 covers 13 residues. CDR1 is MNHEY, CDR2 SMNVEV, per germline (reference sequence). Between the trimmed V and J ends, which lost 5 bases and 3 bases, there was a span of 11 bases. The CDR3: CASSVTSRYEQYF. DNA for the CDR3: TGTGCCAGCAGTGTAACTAGTCGCTACGAGCAGTACTTC.

The chain combines TRBV12-3 or TRBV12-4 with TRBJ2-7, with unresolved D. Trimming shortened V by 0 bases and J by 0 bases, and 6 bases separated the two germline ends. This CDR3 is built from 14 residues. The CDR3 region is CASSLAPLSYEQYF. CDR3 nucleotides: TGTGCCAGCAGTTTAGCGCCTCTCTCCTACGAGCAGTACTTC.

A remark on this clonotype: Possible read error: a much larger clone is one base away. The chain joins TRBV20-1 to TRBJ2-5; D is ambiguous. The CDR3 consists of 14 residues. V lost 3 bases, J lost 11 bases, and 22 bases lay in between. The germline CDR1 and CDR2 sequences are DFQATT and SNEGSKA (reference sequence). The CDR3 sequence: CSASGPLEYNEQYF. The CDR3 nucleotides read TGCAGTGCTAGTGGACCCCTAGAGTACAATGAGCAGTACTTC.

This clonotype has a handful of counts. This sequence joins TRBV20-1 and TRBJ2-1; 9 nucleotides align to TRBD1. V dropped 5 bases and J dropped 7; count of bases not matched to a gene: 0. Germline V gene sequence: CDR1 DFQATT, CDR2 SNEGSKA (reference sequence). There are 11 residues in the CDR3. CDR3: CSAGQGNEQFF. The CDR3 DNA sequence: TGCAGTGCTGGACAGGGGAATGAGCAGTTCTTC.

The chain has TRBV12-3 or TRBV12-4 and TRBJ1-1; 7 bases align to TRBD1. The CDR3 is made up of 14 amino acids. J gave up 3 bases and V 7 bases, and 8 bases lay outside the gene matches. The CDR3 DNA reads TGTGCCAGCACGGGGGGGGACAGTGACACTGAAGCTTTCTTT. Translating gives CASTGGDSDTEAFF.